Listed below are T cell receptor beta chains from one sample, sequenced in a study of T cell changes during pregnancy in multiple sclerosis. Measured with immunoSEQ multiplex PCR; TCRdb has only the in-frame clones, and not every one. In the table there are roughly 84,000 clones, around 93% of which are singletons. Material: peripheral blood, obtained in the third trimester of pregnancy. These receptors were collected from a female donor in good health, enrolled as a control in a pregnancy study. Both conserved end residues are part of each CDR3. D genes are given only for firm matches. Clone size is shown for a subset of rows, as once, few, many or a class of expanded clone.

V gene	J gene	D gene	clone size	CDR3 protein	CDR3 DNA
TRBV21-1	TRBJ1-5	NA	NA	CASSKRGTSNQPQHF	TGTGCCAGCAGCAAAAGGGGGACATCTAATCAGCCCCAGCATTTT
TRBV25-1	TRBJ2-5	TRBD1	NA	CASRGTALVETQYF	TGTGCCAGCAGAGGGACAGCTCTTGTCGAGACCCAGTACTTC
TRBV9	TRBJ2-5	TRBD2	NA	CASSVASLAGTETQYF	TGTGCCAGCAGCGTAGCTTCGCTAGCGGGAACGGAGACCCAGTACTTC
TRBV11-2	TRBJ2-1	TRBD2	once	CASSLTSGNLYNEQFF	TGTGCCAGCAGCTTGACTAGCGGGAATCTCTACAATGAGCAGTTCTTC
TRBV27	TRBJ2-3	NA	NA	CASSLRLSTDTQYF	TGTGCCAGCAGTTTACGACTAAGCACAGATACGCAGTATTTT
TRBV19	TRBJ2-1	TRBD2	NA	CASKVSSGSPEQFF	TGTGCCAGTAAAGTGTCTAGCGGGAGCCCTGAGCAGTTCTTC
TRBV7-2	TRBJ2-7	TRBD1	NA	CASSFPGTGVQQYF	TGTGCCAGCAGCTTCCCCGGGACAGGGGTACAGCAGTACTTC
TRBV28	TRBJ2-3	TRBD2	NA	CASSLPSGAPDTQYF	TGTGCCAGCAGTCTACCTAGCGGGGCCCCGGATACGCAGTATTTT
TRBV5-1	TRBJ2-7	TRBD1	NA	CASSIGTGGNYEQYF	TGCGCCAGCAGCATCGGGACAGGGGGAAACTACGAGCAGTACTTC
TRBV21-1	TRBJ2-7	NA	NA	CASSTPRVDSGRSASYEQYF	TGTGCCAGCAGCACCCCCCGTGTGGATAGCGGGAGGTCTGCGTCCTACGAGCAGTACTTC